Below are 29 T cell receptor beta chains sequenced from a single sample in a study of molecular identifiers for immune sequencing clone quantification. TCRdb reanalysed the PCR reads using MiXCR and keeps one entry per CDR3 protein. The table records 40,000 to 50,000 distinct CDR3 sequences, about 19% of them present only once. Sequenced material: naive CD8+ T cells from blood, with Jurkat cell RNA spiked in. Subset noted: FACS-sorted CD8+CD4-CCR7+CD45RA+ naive T cells. These receptors were taken from a human donor in good health. Some libraries in this study had Jurkat cell RNA spiked in.

This clonotype came up many times. The CDR3 DNA follows: TGTGCCTGGTATCGGGGGGGGGCAGATACGCAGTATTTT. Its translation is CAWYRGGADTQYF. This chain links TRBV30 with TRBJ2-3; TRBD2 aligns across 8 bases. Trimming at V came to 5 bases and at J to 4 bases, leaving 5 bases not matched to a gene. Germline-derived CDR1 and CDR2 are GTSNPN and SVGIG (reference sequence). The CDR3 sequence is 13 residues long.

This clonotype was detected ten times or more. The chain links TRBV20-1 to TRBJ2-7; D gene uncertain. The V and J ends lost 8 bases and 4 bases respectively, with 9 bases between them. The length of the CDR3 is 10 residues. The germline gives CDR1 DFQATT, CDR2 SNEGSKA (reference sequence). CDR3 sequence reads: CSSGSYEQYF. Here the CDR3 DNA reads TGCAGTTCCGGATCGTACGAGCAGTACTTC.

This clonotype was recorded at least ten times. The chain links TRBV4-3 to TRBJ2-7, with D perhaps given as TRBD1 or TRBD2 (6 bases each). Trimming removed 0 bases at V and 3 bases at J, with 12 bases between. Germline V gene data show CDR1 as LGHNA and CDR2 as YSLEER. The CDR3 consists of 15 residues. The CDR3 loop is CASSQDRGRIYEQYF. The CDR3 DNA reads TGCGCCAGCAGCCAAGACCGGGGGCGAATCTACGAGCAGTACTTC.

This clonotype has a handful of counts. This clone may be a read error of a much larger clone one base away. CDR3 sequence reads: CASSARGLPYGQYF. DNA for the CDR3: TGTGCCAGCAGCGCGAGAGGACTCCCCTACGGGCAGTACTTC. The gene calls are TRBV9 and TRBJ2-7; weak D call: TRBD2 (5 bases). There are 14 residues in the CDR3. Germline V gene data show CDR1 as SGDLS and CDR2 as YYNGEE.

This clonotype was observed many times. The chain is built from TRBV12-3 or TRBV12-4 and TRBJ2-1, with TRBD2 matching 8 bases. With V trimmed by 3 bases and J by 6 bases, 4 bases remained unmatched. CDR3 length equals 14 residues. The CDR3: CASSFRLAINEQFF. As DNA, the CDR3 is TGTGCCAGCAGTTTCAGACTAGCGATCAATGAGCAGTTCTTC.

A few counts support this clonotype. The chain recombines TRBV27 with TRBJ2-7; tentative D call: TRBD1 (6 bases). The CDR3 has 14 residues. V dropped 5 bases and J dropped 5 bases, with 16 bases sitting between them. The V gene's germline CDR1 is MNHEY and CDR2 SMNVEV (reference sequence). As DNA, the CDR3 is TGTGCCAGCAGTATAGGACAGCGAATCCACGAGCAGTACTTC. It encodes CASSIGQRIHEQYF.

This clonotype was counted many times. This chain joins TRBV28 and TRBJ2-7; unclear D gene. Germline-derived CDR1 and CDR2 are MDHEN and SYDVKM. Trimming took off 3 bases at V and 0 bases at J, with 6 bases between the two ends. The CDR3 runs 13 residues. The CDR3 coding sequence is TGTGCCAGCAGTTTGCCGAGCTCCTACGAGCAGTACTTC. This encodes CASSLPSSYEQYF.

Ten or more counts support this clonotype. This sequence joins TRBV7-9 and TRBJ2-7; 7 nucleotides match TRBD1. Germline assignment: CDR1 SEHNR and CDR2 FQNEAQ (reference sequence). This CDR3 is 13 amino acids long. The junction had 4 bases not matched to a gene; V was cut back by 5 bases and J by 3 bases. CDR3 bases: TGTGCCAGCAGCCGGGCAGGGGGCTACGAGCAGTACTTC. It yields the protein CASSRAGGYEQYF.

This sequence joins TRBV7-2 and TRBJ2-7; D not certain. V was clipped by 1 base and J by 6 bases, with 7 bases between them. This CDR3 has 12 residues. Germline lookup yields CDR1 SGHTA and CDR2 FQGNSA. In nucleotides, the CDR3 is TGTGCCAGCAGCTTAGATCGCCGCGAGCAGTACTTC. Encoded protein: CASSLDRREQYF.

The gene calls are TRBV4-1 and TRBJ2-7, with D uncertain. This CDR3 contains 14 residues. The V gene's germline CDR1 is MGHRA and CDR2 YSYEKL. V was cut by 0 bases and J by 2 bases, with 8 bases left in between. For the CDR3, the DNA is TGCGCCAGCAGCCAAGATCCGGATCCCTACGAGCAGTACTTC. It is translated as CASSQDPDPYEQYF.

On this clonotype: The junction differs from germline at one of its ends, possibly a read error. V and J are TRBV7-9 and TRBJ2-2; either TRBD1 or TRBD2 may supply D (5 bases each). Germline assignment: CDR1 SEHNR and CDR2 FQNEAQ (reference sequence). The CDR3 extends over 16 amino acids. The CDR3 DNA sequence: TGTGCCAGCAGCTTAATAGGGGTCAAGAGCACCGGGGAGCTGCTTTTT. This translates into CASSLIGVKSTGELLF.

This clonotype was seen many times. The V gene is TRBV30, the J gene TRBJ1-1; D ambiguous. Germline-derived CDR1 and CDR2 are GTSNPN and SVGIG (reference sequence). V shed 3 bases and J shed 1 base, with 12 bases lying between them. CDR3 length: 14 amino acids. Here the CDR3 DNA reads TGTGCCTGGAGCGCGGGAGGGCCGAACACTGAAGCTTTCTTT. Translating gives CAWSAGGPNTEAFF.

This clonotype was detected ten times or more. The chain links TRBV7-9 to TRBJ2-2; D gene ambiguous. The V gene lost 3 bases and the J gene lost 7 bases, with 3 bases spanning the gap. CDR3 length: 11 amino acids. The germline V gene encodes CDR1 SEHNR and CDR2 FQNEAQ (reference sequence). CDR3 sequence: CASSFVGELFF. The CDR3 coding sequence is TGTGCCAGCAGCTTTGTCGGGGAGCTGTTTTTT.

This clonotype was seen many times. V usage is TRBV12-3 or TRBV12-4 and J usage is TRBJ2-5; D is perhaps TRBD1 (5 bases). The CDR3 is 14 amino acids. Trimming took 10 bases from V and 7 from J, leaving 22 bases between them. CDR3 in amino acids: CATRELGRDGTQYF. The CDR3 coding sequence is TGTGCCACCCGAGAGTTGGGCAGGGATGGGACCCAGTACTTC.

This clonotype has a count of ten or more. The chain has TRBV19 and TRBJ1-1; no firm D call. This CDR3 spans 15 amino acids. From germline, CDR1 is LNHDA and CDR2 SQIVND (reference sequence). Trimming removed 3 bases at V and 4 bases at J, with 15 bases between. Here the CDR3 reads CASSIRAGIGTEAFF. DNA for the CDR3: TGTGCCAGTAGTATTCGGGCGGGGATTGGCACTGAAGCTTTCTTT. The variable domain in full, with the rest retrieved from reference TRBV19 and TRBJ1-1, is DGGITQSPKYLFRKEGQNVTLSCEQNLNHDAMYWYRQDPGQGLRLIYYSQIVNDFQKGDIAEGYSVSREKKESFPLTVTSAQKNPTAFYLCASSIRAGIGTEAFFGQGTRLTVV.

This clonotype was counted at least ten times. This chain links TRBV25-1 with TRBJ1-6; D uncertain. The CDR3 totals 13 residues. The germline gives CDR1 MGHDK, CDR2 SYGVNS. Trimming took off 3 bases at V and 15 bases at J, with 15 bases between the two ends. CDR3 DNA sequence: TGTGCCAGCAGTGATTTTGGTCATTCGGTCCTCCACTTT. It translates to CASSDFGHSVLHF.

This clonotype was counted many times. In nucleotides, the CDR3 is TGCAGTGCTAGAGATTTGGCTTACTACCAAGAGACCCAGTACTTC. It is translated as CSARDLAYYQETQYF. J is TRBJ2-5 and V is TRBV20-1; D not certain. V lost 0 bases and J 0 bases, leaving 11 bases between the germline ends. Germline V gene lookup returns CDR1 DFQATT and CDR2 SNEGSKA (reference sequence). This CDR3 spans 15 amino acids.

This clonotype has a count of ten or more. The chain combines TRBV5-4 with TRBJ2-5, with D unclear. Germline values: CDR1 SGHNT, CDR2 YYREEE (reference sequence). Deletions cut 3 bases from V and 1 base from J, with 4 bases between. The CDR3 length is 12 residues. The CDR3 DNA reads TGTGCCAGCAGCTCCAGCCAAGAGACCCAGTACTTC. It yields the protein CASSSSQETQYF.

There are many counts of this clonotype. CDR3 DNA sequence: TGTGCCAGCTGCCCCTCCTTGGTGAGCACAGATACGCAGTATTTT. Protein sequence: CASCPSLVSTDTQYF. The rearrangement links TRBV27 to TRBJ2-3; D is unclear. The V gene lost 8 bases and the J gene lost 0 bases, with 15 bases spanning the gap. Germline loops: CDR1 MNHEY, CDR2 SMNVEV (reference sequence). This CDR3 contains 15 residues.

This clonotype was counted ten times or more. This chain links TRBV6-2 or TRBV6-3 with TRBJ1-5; D not resolved. The CDR3 spans 16 residues. Germline V gene lookup returns CDR1 MNHEY and CDR2 SVGEGT. Trimming shortened V by 6 bases and J by 2 bases, and 17 bases separated the two germline ends. The CDR3 coding sequence is TGTGCCAGCAGCCCATTAGAGGAGTTCGGCAATCAGCCCCAGCATTTT. The encoded protein is CASSPLEEFGNQPQHF.

This clonotype was picked up many times. J is TRBJ2-7 and V is TRBV20-1, with 8 bases that match TRBD2. This CDR3 has 14 residues. J gave up 1 base and V 6 bases, and 8 bases lay outside the gene matches. CDR1 and CDR2 from the germline V gene are DFQATT and SNEGSKA (reference sequence). The CDR3: CSAPKREYSYEQYF. Here the CDR3 DNA reads TGCAGTGCCCCAAAGCGGGAGTATTCCTACGAGCAGTACTTC.

Comments on this clonotype: Being one base from a much bigger clone, this may be a read error. The rearrangement uses TRBV4-3 and TRBJ1-1; D remains ambiguous. Germline V gene sequence: CDR1 LGHNA, CDR2 YSLEER. This CDR3 contains 15 residues. The V and J ends lost 0 bases and 0 bases respectively, with 8 bases between them. The CDR3 protein is CASSQEVDLNTEAFF. The CDR3 bases are TGCGCCAGCAGCCAAGAAGTCGACTTGAACACTGAAGCTTTCTTT.

This clonotype was counted ten times or more. This chain uses TRBV2 with TRBJ2-5, with D possibly called TRBD1 or TRBD2 (5 bases each). CDR1 is SNHLY, CDR2 FYNNEI, per germline. This CDR3 is 12 amino acids long. V gave up 8 bases and J gave up 5 bases, with 12 bases separating them. The CDR3 region is CASSWDAETQYF. The CDR3, as DNA: TGTGCCAGCTCCTGGGACGCGGAGACCCAGTACTTC.

This clonotype was found many times. The chain has TRBV6-2 or TRBV6-3 and TRBJ2-2, with D maybe TRBD1 (6 bases). The V gene's germline CDR1 is MNHEY and CDR2 SVGEGT. V dropped 2 bases and J dropped 0 bases, with 13 bases sitting between them. The CDR3 is 17 residues long. CDR3 DNA sequence: TGTGCCAGCAGTTACAACGACAGGAAACCGAACACCGGGGAGCTGTTTTTT. This codes for CASSYNDRKPNTGELFF.

At least ten counts were recorded for this clonotype. The CDR3 here is CASSFYRTEAFF. The CDR3 DNA reads TGTGCCAGCAGTTTCTACCGGACTGAAGCTTTCTTT. V and J are TRBV12-3 or TRBV12-4 and TRBJ1-1, with no clear D. The CDR3 is 12 residues long. V shed 3 bases and J shed 5 bases, with 7 bases lying between them.

The V and J genes are TRBV7-9 and TRBJ2-3; 7 bases agree with TRBD1. The CDR3 loop spans 14 amino acids. V lost 5 bases and J lost 4; bases outside the gene matches: 6. Germline assignment: CDR1 SEHNR and CDR2 FQNEAQ (reference sequence). CDR3 residues: CASSDRDSADTQYF. The CDR3 nucleotides are TGTGCCAGCAGCGACCGGGACAGTGCAGATACGCAGTATTTT.

This clonotype has a count of ten or more. The junction and the germline gene differ at one end; a read error may be behind it. The chain employs TRBV12-3 or TRBV12-4 and TRBJ2-3; D call uncertain. CDR3 length equals 11 residues. The CDR3 DNA follows: TGTGCCACCCGGTACACAGATATGCAGTATTTT. It specifies CATRYTDMQYF.

This clonotype was observed many times. This sequence joins TRBV6-2 or TRBV6-3 and TRBJ2-3, with 10 nucleotides matching TRBD2. Trimming at V came to 6 bases and at J to 3 bases, leaving 6 bases not matched to a gene. Looked up from germline, CDR1 is MNHEY and CDR2 is SVGEGT. This CDR3 region has 15 residues. The CDR3 coding sequence is TGTGCCAGCAGCGGCACTAGCGGGGTGACAGATACGCAGTATTTT. Amino acids: CASSGTSGVTDTQYF.

The chain recombines TRBV2 with TRBJ2-7, with 9 bases identical to TRBD2. The V segment lost 3 bases and the J segment 2 bases; nucleotides outside the gene matches: 5. This CDR3 spans 15 amino acids. The V gene's germline CDR1 is SNHLY and CDR2 FYNNEI. The CDR3 loop reads CASSDSAGGPYEQYF. The CDR3 coding sequence is TGTGCCAGCAGTGACTCGGCGGGAGGGCCCTACGAGCAGTACTTC.